This T cell receptor beta chain was recorded in a study of human T cells and chemical hapten exposure. Time point described: patch test 2, 6 weeks after DPC sensitization. The sample's treatment: therapeutic diphenylcyclopropenone sensitization with weekly scalp DPC. This clonotype was observed many times. Source study methods: Sample TCR counts, which ranged from roughly 20,000 to 750,000, had a median of 95,638. TCRdb processed the RACE reads anew with MiXCR; each CDR3 protein has one entry. TCRdb, not the authors, supplied the V and J calls. The profile shows some 350,000 distinct CDR3 sequences, roughly 6.3% of them singletons. The sequence was collected from a woman under 30 with alopecia areata. Some clones in this sample may be carry-over from other donors' samples. The input for sequencing was whole blood, taken in connection with sensitization to the hapten diphenylcyclopropenone (DPC).

CDR3 protein: CASSFIGVQGEAFF. CDR3 sequence (DNA): TGTGCCAGCAGCTTTATTGGGGTACAGGGGGAAGCTTTCTTT. This chain joins TRBV7-9 and TRBJ1-1; TRBD1 matches at 7 bases. Per germline, CDR1 SEHNR and CDR2 FQNEAQ (reference sequence). The CDR3 loop spans 14 amino acids. V shed 3 bases and J 8 bases; nucleotides not matched to a gene: 9.